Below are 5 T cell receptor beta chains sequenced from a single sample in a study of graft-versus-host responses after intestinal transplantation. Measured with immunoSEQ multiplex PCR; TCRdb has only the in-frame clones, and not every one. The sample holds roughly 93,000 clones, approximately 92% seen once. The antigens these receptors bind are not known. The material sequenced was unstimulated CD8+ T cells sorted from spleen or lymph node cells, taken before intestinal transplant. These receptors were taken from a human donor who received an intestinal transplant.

CDR3 sequence reads: CASTTLGSHQPQHF. The CDR3 nucleotides are TGTGCCAGCACCACCTTGGGCAGCCATCAGCCCCAGCATTTT. The J gene is TRBJ1-5, the V gene TRBV5-8; D remains unclear. CDR3 size: 14 residues. Germline V CDR1 and CDR2: SGHTS, YDEGEE. Between the trimmed V and J ends, which lost 6 bases and 5 bases, there was a span of 15 bases.

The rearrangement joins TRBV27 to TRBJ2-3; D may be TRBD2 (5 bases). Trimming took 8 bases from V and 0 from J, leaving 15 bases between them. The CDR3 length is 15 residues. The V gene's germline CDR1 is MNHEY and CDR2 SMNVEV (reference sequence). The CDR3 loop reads CASPPLAGSTDTQYF. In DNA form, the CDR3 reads TGTGCCAGCCCCCCCTTGGCGGGCAGCACAGATACGCAGTATTTT.

The CDR3 protein is CASSAESGTSVVNEQFF. CDR3 coding DNA: TGTGCCAGCAGCGCTGAGTCCGGGACTAGCGTTGTCAATGAGCAGTTCTTC. The chain links TRBV9 to TRBJ2-1; 10 bases are a match to TRBD2. V lost 3 bases and J lost 6; bases outside the gene matches: 12. CDR1 SGDLS and CDR2 YYNGEE come from the germline V gene. This CDR3 has 17 residues.

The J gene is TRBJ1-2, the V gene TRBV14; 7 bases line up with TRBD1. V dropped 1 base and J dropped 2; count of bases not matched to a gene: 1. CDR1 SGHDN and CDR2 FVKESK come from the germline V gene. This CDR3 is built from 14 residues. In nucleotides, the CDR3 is TGTGCCAGCAGCCAAGTCAGGGGGAACTATGGCTACACCTTC. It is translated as CASSQVRGNYGYTF.

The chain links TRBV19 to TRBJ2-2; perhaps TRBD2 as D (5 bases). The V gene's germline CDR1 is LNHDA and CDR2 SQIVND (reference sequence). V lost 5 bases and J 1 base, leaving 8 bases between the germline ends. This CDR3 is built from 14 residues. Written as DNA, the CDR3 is TGTGCCAGTAGTTGGGGAGTGAACACCGGGGAGCTGTTTTTT. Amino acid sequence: CASSWGVNTGELFF.